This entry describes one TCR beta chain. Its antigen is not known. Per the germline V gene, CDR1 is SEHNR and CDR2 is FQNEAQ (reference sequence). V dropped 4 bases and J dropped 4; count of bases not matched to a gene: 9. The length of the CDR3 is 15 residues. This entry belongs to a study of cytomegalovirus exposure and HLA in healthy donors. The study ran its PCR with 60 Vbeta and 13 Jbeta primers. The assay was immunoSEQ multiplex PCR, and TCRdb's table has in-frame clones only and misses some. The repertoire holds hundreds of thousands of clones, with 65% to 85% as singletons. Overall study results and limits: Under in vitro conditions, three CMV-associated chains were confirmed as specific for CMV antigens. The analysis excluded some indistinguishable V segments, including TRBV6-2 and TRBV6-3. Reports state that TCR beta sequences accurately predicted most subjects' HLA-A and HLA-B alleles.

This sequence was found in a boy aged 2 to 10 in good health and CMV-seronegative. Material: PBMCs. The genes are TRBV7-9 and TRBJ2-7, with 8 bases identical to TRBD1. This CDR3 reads CASSSNQGALYEQYF. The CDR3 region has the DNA TGTGCCAGCAGCTCAAATCAGGGGGCGCTTTACGAGCAGTACTTC.